This T cell receptor beta chain stems from a study of CD8 T cells in ankylosing spondylitis. General study points: Disease-linked clones, CD8+, were relatively rare in peripheral blood.

Per the germline V gene, CDR1 is SGHRS and CDR2 is YFSETQ. The CDR3 spans 14 residues. V gave up 4 bases and J gave up 3 bases, with 12 bases separating them. MiXCR, applied by TCRdb to the 5' RACE reads, yields one record per CDR3 protein. The top ten hold 5.5% to 8% of the sample, which has 200,000 to 250,000 distinct CDR3 sequences, about 10% seen once. In its sample, this clonotype was seen many times. Its antigen is undetermined. The sample was blood, either unsorted or a sorted T cell fraction (not recorded which). This clonotype was obtained from a male donor with ankylosing spondylitis or in good health (not recorded which). V and J are TRBV5-1 and TRBJ2-3; TRBD2 is a possible D gene (7 bases). The CDR3: CASSIQGGTDTQYF. CDR3 nucleotide sequence: TGCGCCAGCAGCATACAGGGAGGGACAGATACGCAGTATTTT.